Reported below is one TCR beta chain. Antigen unknown. PCR involved 60 Vbeta and 13 Jbeta primers. Measured with immunoSEQ multiplex PCR; TCRdb has only the in-frame clones, and not every one. The sample contains 30,000 to 45,000 clones, approximately 80% of which appear only once. The entry originates in a study of cytomegalovirus exposure and HLA in healthy donors. Study results and caveats: Cytomegalovirus status was reportedly diagnosed by the classifier with high sensitivity and specificity. Cytomegalovirus association was listed for 164 TCR beta chains. In an earlier analysis, productive rearrangement rates for most beta V segments clustered near 87% or 30%.

Germline assignment: CDR1 SGHRS and CDR2 YFSETQ. V shed 0 bases, J shed 14 bases, and the junction held 11 bases outside the gene matches. The CDR3 extends over 15 amino acids. This chain connects TRBV5-1 to TRBJ1-4, with 9 positions matching TRBD1. The origin of this receptor is a woman between 35 and 50 years old in good health and CMV-seronegative. Sequencing used PBMCs. The CDR3 spells CASSLAGDRVGGLFF. The CDR3 DNA is TGCGCCAGCAGCTTGGCCGGGGACAGGGTCGGGGGTCTGTTTTTT. Filled out from reference TRBV5-1 and TRBJ1-4, the complete variable domain reads KAGVTQTPRYLIKTRGQQVTLSCSPISGHRSVSWYQQTPGQGLQFLFEYFSETQRNKGNFPGRFSGRQFSNSRSEMNVSTLELGDSALYLCASSLAGDRVGGLFFGSGTQLSVL.